A selection of T cell receptor beta chains follows, all from one sample in a study of blood T cells in healthy people across ages. TCRdb re-analysed the 5' RACE reads in MiXCR, keeping a single row per CDR3 protein. The data contain hundreds of thousands of distinct CDR3 sequences, 58% of them singletons. Sequencing was done on a sample of blood. The receptors here all came from a man aged 25 to 45 in good health. CDR3s include the opening cysteine and the closing phenylalanine or tryptophan. Fields, in order: clone size, J gene, D gene, V gene, CDR3 DNA, CDR3 protein. The D gene is left open where the match is weak. Rows may omit the clone size; those that give it use once, few, many or a size class.

-	TRBJ2-3	TRBD2	TRBV6-6	TGTGCCAGCAGTTACGCCGGGACTAGCGGGGGCACAGATACGCAGTATTTT	CASSYAGTSGGTDTQYF
-	TRBJ1-6	-	TRBV27	TGTGCCAGCAGTAGAAGGGGCAATTCACCCCTCCACTTT	CASSRRGNSPLHF
few	TRBJ2-4	-	TRBV15	TGTGCCACCAGTACCTGGGCCAAAAACATTCAGTACTTC	CATSTWAKNIQYF
few	TRBJ2-1	-	TRBV7-2	TGTGCCAGCAGCTTAGATATTGGCGTTCATGAGCAGTTCTTC	CASSLDIGVHEQFF
-	TRBJ2-1	TRBD1	TRBV7-3	TGTGCCAGCAGCTTAAGAGGGACAGGGGGCCGCAATGAGCAGTTCTTC	CASSLRGTGGRNEQFF
few	TRBJ2-7	TRBD1	TRBV11-1	TGTGCCAGCAGCCCCAGGGGGACCTCCTACGAGCAGTACTTC	CASSPRGTSYEQYF
-	TRBJ2-6	-	TRBV29-1	TGCAGCGTAACAGGGAGAGGGGCCAACGTCCTGACTTTC	CSVTGRGANVLTF
-	TRBJ2-1	-	TRBV7-8	TGTGCCAGCAGCTCGCCACTCAGGTTCCCTGGAAATGAGCAGTTCTTC	CASSSPLRFPGNEQFF
-	TRBJ2-7	-	TRBV6-5	TGTGCCAGCAGTTACTCGGCAGGGACCGAGCAGTACTTC	CASSYSAGTEQYF
-	TRBJ1-4	-	TRBV2	TGTGCCAGCAGTGAAGGCAGGGTACGGGAAAAACTGTTTTTT	CASSEGRVREKLFF
few	TRBJ2-3	-	TRBV7-2	TGTGCCAGCAGCCCCCTCGGTGCTCCTAGCACAGATACGCAGTATTTT	CASSPLGAPSTDTQYF
-	TRBJ2-1	TRBD2	TRBV6-5	TGTGCCAGCAGGATACGGCGGGAGGTAAATGAGCAGTTCTTC	CASRIRREVNEQFF
-	TRBJ2-1	-	TRBV30	TGTGCCTGGAGTATGGGGTATGAGCAGTTCTTC	CAWSMGYEQFF
-	TRBJ2-7	-	TRBV7-9	TGTGCCAGCAGCTTCAGTATCATCGGCTCCTACGAGCAGTACTTC	CASSFSIIGSYEQYF
-	TRBJ2-7	-	TRBV28	TGTGCCAGCAGTACCCCAGCAGGGGAGTACGAGCAGTACTTC	CASSTPAGEYEQYF
-	TRBJ2-7	-	TRBV29-1	TGCAGCGTTGTTGGCCGGAGGGGCCACGAGCAGTACTTC	CSVVGRRGHEQYF
few	TRBJ2-4	-	TRBV30	TGTGCCTGGAAGGATAAGGCGGCAGCCGTGAGGGGGGAGCAGTACTTC	CAWKDKAAAVRGEQYF